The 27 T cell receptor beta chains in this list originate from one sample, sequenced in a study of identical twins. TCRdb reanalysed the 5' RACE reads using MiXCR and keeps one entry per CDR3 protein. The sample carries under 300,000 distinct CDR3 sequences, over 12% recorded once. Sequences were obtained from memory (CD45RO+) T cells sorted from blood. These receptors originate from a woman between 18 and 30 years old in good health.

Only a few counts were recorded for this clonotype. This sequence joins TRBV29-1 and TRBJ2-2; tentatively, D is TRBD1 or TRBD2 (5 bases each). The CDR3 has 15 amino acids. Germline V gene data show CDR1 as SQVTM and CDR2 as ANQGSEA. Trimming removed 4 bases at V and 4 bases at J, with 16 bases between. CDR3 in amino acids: CSVVPLSGGTGELFF. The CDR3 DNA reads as TGCAGCGTTGTTCCTCTTTCTGGGGGCACCGGGGAGCTGTTTTTT.

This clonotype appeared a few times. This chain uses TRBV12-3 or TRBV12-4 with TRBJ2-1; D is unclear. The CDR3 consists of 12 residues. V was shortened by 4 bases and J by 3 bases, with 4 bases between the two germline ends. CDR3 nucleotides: TGTGCCAGCAGTTCCGACTACAATGAGCAGTTCTTC. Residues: CASSSDYNEQFF.

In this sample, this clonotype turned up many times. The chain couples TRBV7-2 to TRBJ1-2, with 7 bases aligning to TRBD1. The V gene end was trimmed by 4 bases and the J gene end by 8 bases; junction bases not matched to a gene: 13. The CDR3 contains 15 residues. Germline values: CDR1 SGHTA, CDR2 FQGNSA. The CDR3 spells CASSSTGRGRNGYTF. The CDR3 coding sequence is TGTGCCAGCAGCTCCACGGGGAGGGGGCGGAACGGCTACACCTTC.

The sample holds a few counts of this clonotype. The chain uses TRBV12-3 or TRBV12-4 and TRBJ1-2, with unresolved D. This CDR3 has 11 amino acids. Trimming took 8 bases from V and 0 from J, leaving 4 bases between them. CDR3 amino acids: CASRANYGYTF. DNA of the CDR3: TGTGCCAGCCGAGCTAACTATGGCTACACCTTC.

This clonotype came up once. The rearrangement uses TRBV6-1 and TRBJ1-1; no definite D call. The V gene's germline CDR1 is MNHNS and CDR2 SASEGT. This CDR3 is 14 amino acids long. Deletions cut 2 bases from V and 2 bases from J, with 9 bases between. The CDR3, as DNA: TGTGCCAGCAGTGAATGGGCGGTAAACACTGAAGCTTTCTTT. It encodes CASSEWAVNTEAFF.

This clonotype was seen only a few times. CDR3 sequence: CASSPGVQGGTDTQYF. DNA of the CDR3: TGTGCCAGCAGCCCTGGAGTACAGGGGGGCACAGATACGCAGTATTTT. This chain connects TRBV7-2 to TRBJ2-3; 8 nucleotides align to TRBD1. The germline V gene encodes CDR1 SGHTA and CDR2 FQGNSA. The CDR3 is made up of 16 amino acids. Trimming cost V 5 bases and J 1 base; bases outside gene matches: 8.

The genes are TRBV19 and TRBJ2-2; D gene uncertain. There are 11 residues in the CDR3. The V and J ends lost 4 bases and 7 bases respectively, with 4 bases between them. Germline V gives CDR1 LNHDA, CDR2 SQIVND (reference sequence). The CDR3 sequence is CASSTSGELFF. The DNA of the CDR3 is TGTGCCAGTAGTACGAGCGGGGAGCTGTTTTTT.

The CDR3, as DNA: TGTGCCAGCAGCTTTTCAGGGGCTGGGGACATTCAGTACTTC. Protein product: CASSFSGAGDIQYF. The chain has TRBV11-2 and TRBJ2-4; D may be TRBD1 (6 bases). The CDR3 sequence is 14 residues long. V lost 3 bases and J lost 8, with 14 bases in between. Germline assignment: CDR1 SGHAT and CDR2 FQNNGV.

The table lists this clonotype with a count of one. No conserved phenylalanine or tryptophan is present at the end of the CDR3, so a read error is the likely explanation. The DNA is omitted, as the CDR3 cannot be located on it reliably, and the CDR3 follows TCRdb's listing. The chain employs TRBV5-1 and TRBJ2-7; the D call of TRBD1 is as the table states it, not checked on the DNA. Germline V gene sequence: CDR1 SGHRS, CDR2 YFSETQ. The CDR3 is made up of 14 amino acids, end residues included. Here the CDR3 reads CASSSATGFHEHYL.

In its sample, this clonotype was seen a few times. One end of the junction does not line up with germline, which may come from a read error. The CDR3 sequence is CATSSRGNAEAFF. The CDR3 DNA sequence: TGTGCCACCAGCAGCAGGGGGAACGCTGAAGCTTTCTTT. The J gene is TRBJ1-1, the V gene TRBV15; TRBD1 aligns across 7 bases. The CDR3 extends over 13 amino acids. The V gene's germline CDR1 is LNHNV and CDR2 YYDKDF (reference sequence). Drawing the rest from reference TRBV15 and TRBJ1-1, the complete variable domain is DAMVIQNPRYQVTQFGKPVTLSCSQTLNHNVMYWYQQKSSQAPKLLFHYYDKDFNNEADTPDNFQSRRPNTSFCFLDIRSPGLGDTAMYLCATSSRGNAEAFFGQGTRLTVV.

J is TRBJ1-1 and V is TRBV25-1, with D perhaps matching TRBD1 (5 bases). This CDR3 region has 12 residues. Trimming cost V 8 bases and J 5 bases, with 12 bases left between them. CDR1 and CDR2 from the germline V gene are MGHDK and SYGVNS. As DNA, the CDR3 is TGTGCCAGCGGGCGGGGCAGGACTGAAGCTTTCTTT. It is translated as CASGRGRTEAFF.

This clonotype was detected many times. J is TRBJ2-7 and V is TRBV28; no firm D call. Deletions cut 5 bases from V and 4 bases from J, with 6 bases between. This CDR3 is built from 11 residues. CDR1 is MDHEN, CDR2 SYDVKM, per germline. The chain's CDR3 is CASSRKYEQYF. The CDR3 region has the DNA TGTGCCAGCAGTCGAAAGTACGAGCAGTACTTC.

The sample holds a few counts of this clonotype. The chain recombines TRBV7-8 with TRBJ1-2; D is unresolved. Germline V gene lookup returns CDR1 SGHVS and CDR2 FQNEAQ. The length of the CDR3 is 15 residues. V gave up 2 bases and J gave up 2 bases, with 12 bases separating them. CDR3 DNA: TGTGCCAGCAGCTTATCCCCGGGGAAAAACTATGGCTACACCTTC. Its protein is CASSLSPGKNYGYTF.

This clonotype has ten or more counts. The CDR3 DNA sequence: TGCGCCAGCAGCTTACGGGAGGGGTACAATGAGCAGTTCTTC. It specifies CASSLREGYNEQFF. V and J are TRBV5-1 and TRBJ2-1, with 8 bases matching TRBD2. CDR1 and CDR2 (germline): SGHRS, YFSETQ. The CDR3 extends over 14 amino acids. Losses at the gene ends were 2 bases for V and 4 bases for J; bases not matched to a gene: 2.

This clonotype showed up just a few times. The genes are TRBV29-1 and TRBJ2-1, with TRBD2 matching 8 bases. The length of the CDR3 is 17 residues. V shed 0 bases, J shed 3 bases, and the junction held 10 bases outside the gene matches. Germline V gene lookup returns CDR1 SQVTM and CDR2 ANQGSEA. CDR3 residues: CSVEDLSGSILYNEQFF. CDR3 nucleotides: TGCAGCGTTGAAGATCTCAGCGGGAGCATCCTCTACAATGAGCAGTTCTTC.

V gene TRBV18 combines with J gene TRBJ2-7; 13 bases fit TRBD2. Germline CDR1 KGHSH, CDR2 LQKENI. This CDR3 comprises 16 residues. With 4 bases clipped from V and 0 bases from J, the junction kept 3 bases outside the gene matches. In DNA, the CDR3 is TGTGCCAGCTCACTCGGGACTAGCGGGATCTCCTACGAGCAGTACTTC. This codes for CASSLGTSGISYEQYF.

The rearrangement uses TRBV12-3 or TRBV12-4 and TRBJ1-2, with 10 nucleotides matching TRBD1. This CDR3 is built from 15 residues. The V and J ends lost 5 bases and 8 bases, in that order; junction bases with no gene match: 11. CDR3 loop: CASSPHRQGAGGYTF. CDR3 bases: TGTGCCAGCAGTCCGCATCGACAGGGGGCTGGCGGCTACACCTTC.

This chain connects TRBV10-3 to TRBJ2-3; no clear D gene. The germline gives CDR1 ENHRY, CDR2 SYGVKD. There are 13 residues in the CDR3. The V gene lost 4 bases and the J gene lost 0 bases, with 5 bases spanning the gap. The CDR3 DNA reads TGTGCCATCAGTGGCGCTAGCACAGATACGCAGTATTTT. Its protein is CAISGASTDTQYF.

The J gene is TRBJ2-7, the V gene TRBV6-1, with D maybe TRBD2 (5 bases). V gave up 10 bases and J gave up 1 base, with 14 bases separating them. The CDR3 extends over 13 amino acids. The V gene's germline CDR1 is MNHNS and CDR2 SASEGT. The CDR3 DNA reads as TGTGCCATCTCTGGAGGTCCGTCCTACGAGCAGTACTTC. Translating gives CAISGGPSYEQYF.

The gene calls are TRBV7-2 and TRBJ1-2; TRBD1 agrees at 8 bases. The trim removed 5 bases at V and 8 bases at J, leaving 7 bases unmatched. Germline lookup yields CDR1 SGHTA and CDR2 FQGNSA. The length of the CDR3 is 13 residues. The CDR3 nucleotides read TGTGCCAGCAGCCCCGACAGGGGCCGGGGCTACACCTTC. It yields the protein CASSPDRGRGYTF.

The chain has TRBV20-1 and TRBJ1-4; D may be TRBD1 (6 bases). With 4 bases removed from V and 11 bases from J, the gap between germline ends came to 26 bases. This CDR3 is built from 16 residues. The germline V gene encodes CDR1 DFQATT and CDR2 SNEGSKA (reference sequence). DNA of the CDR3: TGCAGTGCTACCCCCTGGGGAGGGGGAGGCAGAGGGAAACTGTTTTTT. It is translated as CSATPWGGGGRGKLFF.

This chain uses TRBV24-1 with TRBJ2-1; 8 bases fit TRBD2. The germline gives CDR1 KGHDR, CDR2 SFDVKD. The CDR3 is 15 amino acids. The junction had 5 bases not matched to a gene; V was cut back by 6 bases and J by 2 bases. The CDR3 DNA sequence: TGTGCCACCAGTTCTGCGGGAGGCCCCTACAATGAGCAGTTCTTC. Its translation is CATSSAGGPYNEQFF.

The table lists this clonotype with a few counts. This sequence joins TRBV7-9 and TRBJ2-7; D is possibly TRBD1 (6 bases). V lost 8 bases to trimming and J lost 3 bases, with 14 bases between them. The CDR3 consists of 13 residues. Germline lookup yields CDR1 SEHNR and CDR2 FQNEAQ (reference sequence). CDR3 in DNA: TGTGCCAGCTCGTTCGGACAGATCTACGAGCAGTACTTC. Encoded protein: CASSFGQIYEQYF.

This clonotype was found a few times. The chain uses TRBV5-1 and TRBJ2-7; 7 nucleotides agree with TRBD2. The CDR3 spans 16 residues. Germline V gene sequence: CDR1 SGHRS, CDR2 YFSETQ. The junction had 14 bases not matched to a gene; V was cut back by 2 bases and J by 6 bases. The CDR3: CASSFGGSGPFSEQYF. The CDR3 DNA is TGCGCCAGCAGCTTTGGCGGGAGCGGTCCGTTCTCCGAGCAGTACTTC.

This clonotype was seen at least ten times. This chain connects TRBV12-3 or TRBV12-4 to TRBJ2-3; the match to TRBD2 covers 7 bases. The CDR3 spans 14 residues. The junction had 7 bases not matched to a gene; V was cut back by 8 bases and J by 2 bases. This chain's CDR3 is CASRSGINTDTQYF. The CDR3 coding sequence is TGTGCCAGCCGAAGCGGGATTAACACAGATACGCAGTATTTT.

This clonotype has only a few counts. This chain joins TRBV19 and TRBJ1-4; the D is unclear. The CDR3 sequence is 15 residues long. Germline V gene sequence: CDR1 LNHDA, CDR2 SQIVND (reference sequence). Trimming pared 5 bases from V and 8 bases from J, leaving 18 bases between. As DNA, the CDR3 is TGTGCCAGTAGTTCCCTTCACGCGACGGCGGAAAAACTGTTTTTT. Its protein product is CASSSLHATAEKLFF.

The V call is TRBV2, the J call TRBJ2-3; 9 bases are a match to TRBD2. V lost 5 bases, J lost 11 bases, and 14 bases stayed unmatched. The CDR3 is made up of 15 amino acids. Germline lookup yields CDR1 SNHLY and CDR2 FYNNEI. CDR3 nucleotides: TGTGCCAGCAGTCGGGAGACTAGCGGCGACAACCGGCAGTATTTT. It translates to CASSRETSGDNRQYF. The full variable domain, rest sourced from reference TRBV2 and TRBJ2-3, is EPEVTQTPSHQVTQMGQEVILRCVPISNHLYFYWYRQILGQKVEFLVSFYNNEISEKSEIFDDQFSVERPDGSNFTLKIRSTKLEDSAMYFCASSRETSGDNRQYFGPGTRLTVL.